Below are 4 T cell receptor beta chains sequenced from a single sample in a study of vaccination and CD4 T cells after COVID-19. Antigens for these TCRs are unknown. Cultured CD4+ T cell DNA was sequenced using the Oncomine TCR Beta short-read assay. TCRdb re-called the PCR reads with MiXCR, one entry per CDR3 protein. The sample yields 9,500 to 12,000 distinct CDR3 sequences, over 50% seen once. Treatment given: roughly 10-day PBMC culture with coronavirus spike peptide pools or control peptides (ViraFEST assay). Sequencing was done on a sample of CD4+ T cells from blood, cultured in vitro. These receptors were taken from a human donor who had recovered from COVID-19.

The V call is TRBV20-1, the J call TRBJ2-5; 10 bases are a match to TRBD2. Germline assignment: CDR1 DFQATT and CDR2 SNEGSKA (reference sequence). Unmatched junction bases numbered 2, after V lost 3 bases and J lost 4 bases. This CDR3 has 13 residues. The CDR3: CSARASGRETQYF. Written as DNA, the CDR3 is TGCAGTGCTAGGGCTAGCGGGAGAGAGACCCAGTACTTC.

The chain is built from TRBV2 and TRBJ2-3; D is possibly TRBD1 (5 bases). The V gene lost 8 bases and the J gene lost 3 bases, with 12 bases spanning the gap. The CDR3 extends over 13 amino acids. Germline V gives CDR1 SNHLY, CDR2 FYNNEI. CDR3 sequence (DNA): TGTGCCAGCTTGCAGGGTGGGACAGATACGCAGTATTTT. It specifies CASLQGGTDTQYF.

This clonotype has only a few counts. The genes are TRBV20-1 and TRBJ1-4; 8 bases agree with TRBD1. CDR1 is DFQATT and CDR2 is SNEGSKA in the germline V gene (reference sequence). CDR3 size: 13 residues. J was trimmed by 3 bases and V by 5 bases; bases with no gene match: 2. CDR3 coding DNA: TGCAGTGCTGTACAGGGGGCTAATGAAAAACTGTTTTTT. Its protein is CSAVQGANEKLFF.

The count of this clonotype is one. The chain couples TRBV14 to TRBJ2-1, with a weak D call TRBD2 (6 bases). CDR3 size: 18 residues. Per the germline V gene, CDR1 is SGHDN and CDR2 is FVKESK. Trimming stripped 1 base from V and 4 bases from J, with 20 bases between. For the CDR3, the DNA is TGTGCCAGCAGCCAAGTGGAACTGGACGGGAGCCGATACAATGAGCAGTTCTTC. This codes for CASSQVELDGSRYNEQFF. The entire variable domain, with the rest obtained from reference TRBV14 and TRBJ2-1, is as follows: EAGVTQFPSHSVIEKGQTVTLRCDPISGHDNLYWYRRVMGKEIKFLLHFVKESKQDESGMPNNRFLAERTGGTYSTLKVQPAELEDSGVYFCASSQVELDGSRYNEQFFGPGTRLTVL.